This is a list of T cell receptor beta chains from one sample in a study of CD8 T cells in Susac syndrome. TCRdb re-called the immunoSEQ multiplex PCR reads with MiXCR, one entry per CDR3 protein. In the table there are under 200,000 distinct CDR3 sequences, about 94% of which are singletons. The material sequenced was CD4+ T cells from PBMCs. All receptors come from a human donor in good health. Both conserved end residues are part of each CDR3. Fields, in order: V gene, clone size, D gene, J gene, CDR3 protein. A D gene is named only where the DNA matches it firmly. Not all rows give a size; the values are once, few, many and, for expanded clones, a class.

V gene: TRBV6-5
clone size: .
D gene: .
J gene: TRBJ2-3
CDR3 protein: CASSSGGAVTDTQYF

V gene: TRBV14
clone size: .
D gene: .
J gene: TRBJ2-3
CDR3 protein: CASSQESPKRTFTDTQYF

V gene: TRBV5-4
clone size: once
D gene: .
J gene: TRBJ2-6
CDR3 protein: CASSDLRHNSGANVLTF

V gene: TRBV2
clone size: .
D gene: TRBD1
J gene: TRBJ1-1
CDR3 protein: CASSQQGRTEAFF

V gene: TRBV25-1
clone size: .
D gene: .
J gene: TRBJ2-1
CDR3 protein: CASSDWSRGEQFF

V gene: TRBV9
clone size: .
D gene: .
J gene: TRBJ2-5
CDR3 protein: CASSVVGQETQYF

V gene: TRBV25-1
clone size: few
D gene: .
J gene: TRBJ1-1
CDR3 protein: CASSVGGMNTEAFF

V gene: TRBV6-2/TRBV6-3
clone size: .
D gene: .
J gene: TRBJ1-1
CDR3 protein: CASSEQRNTEAFF

V gene: TRBV7-3
clone size: .
D gene: .
J gene: TRBJ2-2
CDR3 protein: CASSPARGNTGELFF

V gene: TRBV9
clone size: .
D gene: .
J gene: TRBJ1-2
CDR3 protein: CASSLDGLYGYTF

V gene: TRBV7-4
clone size: .
D gene: TRBD1
J gene: TRBJ2-7
CDR3 protein: CASSLWDRDFHEQYF

V gene: TRBV28
clone size: .
D gene: TRBD1
J gene: TRBJ1-6
CDR3 protein: CASVSPGTGYNSPLHF

V gene: TRBV28
clone size: .
D gene: .
J gene: TRBJ1-1
CDR3 protein: CASSENRPYTEAFF

V gene: TRBV20-1
clone size: .
D gene: .
J gene: TRBJ2-7
CDR3 protein: CSASFPGTYEQYF

V gene: TRBV6-2/TRBV6-3
clone size: .
D gene: .
J gene: TRBJ1-6
CDR3 protein: CASSGTPFSPLHF

V gene: TRBV29-1
clone size: .
D gene: .
J gene: TRBJ2-7
CDR3 protein: CSVHLIWGNSYEQYF

V gene: TRBV15
clone size: .
D gene: TRBD1
J gene: TRBJ2-2
CDR3 protein: CATSATGSRLTGELFF

V gene: TRBV5-1
clone size: .
D gene: TRBD1
J gene: TRBJ1-5
CDR3 protein: CASSLGDREQPQHF

V gene: TRBV10-3
clone size: .
D gene: .
J gene: TRBJ1-1
CDR3 protein: CAIRGATSVTEAFF

V gene: TRBV4-1
clone size: .
D gene: .
J gene: TRBJ2-5
CDR3 protein: CASSHPQQGNQETQYF

V gene: TRBV30
clone size: .
D gene: .
J gene: TRBJ2-6
CDR3 protein: CAWRGSGANVLTF

V gene: TRBV20-1
clone size: .
D gene: TRBD1
J gene: TRBJ1-1
CDR3 protein: CSARGGTGRNTEAFF

V gene: TRBV4-3
clone size: .
D gene: .
J gene: TRBJ2-1
CDR3 protein: CASSRTDRYNEQFF

V gene: TRBV3-1
clone size: .
D gene: TRBD1
J gene: TRBJ1-2
CDR3 protein: CASSQDRTGRKKRDGYTF

V gene: TRBV5-1
clone size: .
D gene: .
J gene: TRBJ2-1
CDR3 protein: CASSVKSEQFF

V gene: TRBV5-4
clone size: .
D gene: .
J gene: TRBJ2-3
CDR3 protein: CASARRGGPDTQYF

V gene: TRBV20-1
clone size: .
D gene: TRBD2
J gene: TRBJ2-5
CDR3 protein: CSASEELAGARGTQYF

V gene: TRBV9
clone size: .
D gene: TRBD1
J gene: TRBJ1-1
CDR3 protein: CASSPQGAVGTEAFF

V gene: TRBV4-3
clone size: .
D gene: .
J gene: TRBJ2-2
CDR3 protein: CASSQRVGGNTGELFF

V gene: TRBV3-1
clone size: once
D gene: TRBD1
J gene: TRBJ2-6
CDR3 protein: CASSPPGQGAGANVLTF

V gene: TRBV7-6
clone size: once
D gene: .
J gene: TRBJ2-5
CDR3 protein: CASSTVIQETQYF

V gene: TRBV29-1
clone size: .
D gene: .
J gene: TRBJ2-7
CDR3 protein: CSVRTASYEQYF

V gene: TRBV9
clone size: .
D gene: .
J gene: TRBJ2-2
CDR3 protein: CASRTGPTGYTGELFF

V gene: TRBV7-3
clone size: .
D gene: .
J gene: TRBJ2-2
CDR3 protein: CATGTLGNTGELFF

V gene: TRBV29-1
clone size: .
D gene: .
J gene: TRBJ1-1
CDR3 protein: CSVVGATNTEAFF

V gene: TRBV14
clone size: .
D gene: .
J gene: TRBJ1-1
CDR3 protein: CASSQEEVGTEAFF

V gene: TRBV20-1
clone size: .
D gene: .
J gene: TRBJ1-5
CDR3 protein: CSALKGRGNQPQHF

V gene: TRBV6-1
clone size: .
D gene: TRBD1
J gene: TRBJ1-5
CDR3 protein: CASSTGTGGGFRNQPQHF

V gene: TRBV19
clone size: .
D gene: .
J gene: TRBJ1-6
CDR3 protein: CASSPGAHHSPLHF

V gene: TRBV7-2
clone size: .
D gene: .
J gene: TRBJ1-1
CDR3 protein: CASSFSWGAFF

V gene: TRBV7-9
clone size: once
D gene: TRBD1
J gene: TRBJ2-5
CDR3 protein: CASSPDRGNRETQYF

V gene: TRBV13
clone size: .
D gene: .
J gene: TRBJ2-1
CDR3 protein: CASSFQGWGGRNNEQFF

V gene: TRBV28
clone size: .
D gene: .
J gene: TRBJ1-2
CDR3 protein: CASSAALGYTF

V gene: TRBV29-1
clone size: once
D gene: .
J gene: TRBJ1-1
CDR3 protein: CSVDQSTEAFF

V gene: TRBV27
clone size: .
D gene: TRBD2
J gene: TRBJ2-5
CDR3 protein: CASSLRGGRVETQYF

V gene: TRBV5-1
clone size: .
D gene: TRBD1
J gene: TRBJ1-2
CDR3 protein: CASSPDDRGNYGYTF

V gene: TRBV25-1
clone size: .
D gene: TRBD2
J gene: TRBJ2-7
CDR3 protein: CASSESSGGVYEQYF

V gene: TRBV20-1
clone size: .
D gene: TRBD1
J gene: TRBJ1-4
CDR3 protein: CSATRGANEKLFF

V gene: TRBV30
clone size: .
D gene: .
J gene: TRBJ1-5
CDR3 protein: CAWSLPGPTPLGSQPQHF

V gene: TRBV6-5
clone size: .
D gene: .
J gene: TRBJ1-2
CDR3 protein: CASSYSAVPASNYGYTF

V gene: TRBV25-1
clone size: .
D gene: .
J gene: TRBJ2-3
CDR3 protein: CASNSGLLSTDTQYF

V gene: TRBV29-1
clone size: .
D gene: TRBD2
J gene: TRBJ2-3
CDR3 protein: CSVGETGGLDTQYF

V gene: TRBV5-1
clone size: .
D gene: .
J gene: TRBJ1-1
CDR3 protein: CASSRVGQNTEAFF

V gene: TRBV19
clone size: .
D gene: .
J gene: TRBJ2-3
CDR3 protein: CASSRGIGTDTQYF

V gene: TRBV12-3/TRBV12-4
clone size: .
D gene: .
J gene: TRBJ1-6
CDR3 protein: CASSESGQVTSPLHF

V gene: TRBV7-2
clone size: once
D gene: .
J gene: TRBJ2-1
CDR3 protein: CASSLVHDYEQFF

V gene: TRBV5-1
clone size: .
D gene: TRBD1
J gene: TRBJ2-7
CDR3 protein: CASSGRLGTGQLYEQYF